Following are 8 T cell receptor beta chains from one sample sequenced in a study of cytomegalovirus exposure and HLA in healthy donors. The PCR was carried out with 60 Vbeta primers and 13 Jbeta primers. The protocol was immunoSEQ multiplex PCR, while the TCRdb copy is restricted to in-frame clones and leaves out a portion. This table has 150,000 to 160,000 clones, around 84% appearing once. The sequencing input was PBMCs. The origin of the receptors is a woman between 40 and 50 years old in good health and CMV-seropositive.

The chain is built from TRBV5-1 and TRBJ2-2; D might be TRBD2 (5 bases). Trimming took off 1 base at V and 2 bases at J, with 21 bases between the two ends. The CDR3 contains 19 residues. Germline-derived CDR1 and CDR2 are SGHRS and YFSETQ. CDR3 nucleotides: TGCGCCAGCAGCTTGAGCCCGGGGTTCCTTCGTGGTAACACCGGGGAGCTGTTTTTT. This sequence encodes CASSLSPGFLRGNTGELFF. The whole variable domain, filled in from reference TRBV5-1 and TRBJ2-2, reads KAGVTQTPRYLIKTRGQQVTLSCSPISGHRSVSWYQQTPGQGLQFLFEYFSETQRNKGNFPGRFSGRQFSNSRSEMNVSTLELGDSALYLCASSLSPGFLRGNTGELFFGEGSRLTVL.

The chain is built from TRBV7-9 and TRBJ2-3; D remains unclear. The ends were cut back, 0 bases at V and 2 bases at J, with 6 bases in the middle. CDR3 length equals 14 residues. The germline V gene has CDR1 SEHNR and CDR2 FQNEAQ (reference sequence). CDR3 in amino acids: CASSLARNTDTQYF. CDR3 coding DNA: TGTGCCAGCAGCTTAGCGCGCAACACAGATACGCAGTATTTT.

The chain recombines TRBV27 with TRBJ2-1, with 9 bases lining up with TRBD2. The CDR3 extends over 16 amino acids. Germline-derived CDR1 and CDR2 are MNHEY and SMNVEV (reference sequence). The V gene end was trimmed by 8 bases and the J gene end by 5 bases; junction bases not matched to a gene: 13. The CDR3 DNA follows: TGTGCCAGCCCCGGGGCTAGCGGGATGCGGCACAATGAGCAGTTCTTC. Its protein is CASPGASGMRHNEQFF.

The CDR3 nucleotides are TGTGCCAGCAGTTTAGCGGGCGTGAACACTGAAGCTTTCTTT. Protein sequence: CASSLAGVNTEAFF. The rearrangement links TRBV27 to TRBJ1-1; D remains ambiguous. V gave up 2 bases and J gave up 0 bases, with 7 bases separating them. The CDR3 totals 14 residues. Germline-derived CDR1 and CDR2 are MNHEY and SMNVEV (reference sequence).

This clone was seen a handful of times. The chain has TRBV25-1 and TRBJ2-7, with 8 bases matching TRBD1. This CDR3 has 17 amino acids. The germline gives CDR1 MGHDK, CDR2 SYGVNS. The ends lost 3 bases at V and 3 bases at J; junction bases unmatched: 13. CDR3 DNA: TGTGCCAGCAGTGATCGCCTCGGACAGGGAAAGCTCTACGAGCAGTACTTC. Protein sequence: CASSDRLGQGKLYEQYF.

The chain's CDR3 is CASSLERGVYTFGNTIYF. The CDR3 coding sequence is TGTGCCAGCAGCTTGGAAAGGGGTGTTTATACTTTTGGAAACACCATATATTTT. The chain is built from TRBV5-6 and TRBJ1-3; a weak D match, TRBD1 (5 bases). Germline lookup yields CDR1 SGHDT and CDR2 YYEEEE. The V end lost 0 bases, the J end lost 3 bases, and 19 bases lay between the germline ends. The CDR3 consists of 18 residues.

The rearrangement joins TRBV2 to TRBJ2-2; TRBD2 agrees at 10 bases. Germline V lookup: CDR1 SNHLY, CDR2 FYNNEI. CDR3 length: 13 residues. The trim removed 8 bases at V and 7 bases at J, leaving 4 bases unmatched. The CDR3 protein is CASLLAGVGELFF. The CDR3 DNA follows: TGTGCCAGCTTGCTAGCGGGAGTCGGGGAGCTGTTTTTT.

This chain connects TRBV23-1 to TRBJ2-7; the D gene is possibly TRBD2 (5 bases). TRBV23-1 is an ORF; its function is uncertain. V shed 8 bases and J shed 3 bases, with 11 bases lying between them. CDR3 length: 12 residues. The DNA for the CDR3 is TGCGCCAGCGGGGAGACGATCTACGAGCAGTACTTC. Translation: CASGETIYEQYF.